This is a list of T cell receptor beta chains from one sample in a study of blood T cell repertoires in COVID-19. The protocol was immunoSEQ multiplex PCR, while the TCRdb copy is restricted to in-frame clones and leaves out a portion. The sample includes roughly 500,000 clones, 75% to 90% of them seen just once. Sequenced: PBMCs or T cells enriched from blood (not recorded which). These receptors were obtained from a woman between 55 and 75 years old who had recovered from COVID-19. Both conserved end residues are part of each CDR3. The D gene is left open where the match is weak. Clone size is shown for a subset of rows, as once, few, many or a class of expanded clone.

J: TRBJ2-4; D: TRBD1; V: TRBV7-9; size: .; CDR3: CASRSDRAGNIQYF; DNA: TGTGCCAGCAGATCCGACAGGGCCGGGAACATTCAGTACTTC
J: TRBJ2-3; D: TRBD1; V: TRBV30; size: .; CDR3: CAWSRDRGTSSTDTQYF; DNA: TGTGCCTGGAGTAGGGACAGGGGCACCTCTAGCACAGATACGCAGTATTTT
J: TRBJ2-3; D: TRBD2; V: TRBV24-1; size: .; CDR3: CATSGATSGTDTQYF; DNA: TGTGCCACCAGTGGCGCGACTAGCGGCACAGATACGCAGTATTTT
J: TRBJ2-2; D: .; V: TRBV5-8; size: .; CDR3: CASSLVARTGELFF; DNA: TGTGCCAGCAGCTTGGTGGCCCGCACCGGGGAGCTGTTTTTT
J: TRBJ1-4; D: TRBD1; V: TRBV25-1; size: .; CDR3: CASSVDRGTPEKLFF; DNA: TGTGCCAGCAGTGTGGACAGGGGAACTCCGGAAAAACTGTTTTTT
J: TRBJ2-5; D: .; V: TRBV10-3; size: .; CDR3: CAISTTTTQETQYF; DNA: TGTGCCATCAGTACGACAACAACCCAAGAGACCCAGTACTTC
J: TRBJ1-6; D: .; V: TRBV7-8; size: .; CDR3: CASSLVPRGSSYNSPLHF; DNA: TGTGCCAGCAGCTTAGTGCCCCGAGGGAGCTCCTATAATTCACCCCTCCACTTT
J: TRBJ1-3; D: .; V: TRBV19; size: .; CDR3: CASTGPGLGNTIYF; DNA: TGTGCCAGTACGGGTCCGGGGTTAGGAAACACCATATATTTT
J: TRBJ1-2; D: .; V: TRBV6-5; size: .; CDR3: CASRGGGETNYGYTF; DNA: TGTGCCAGCAGGGGGGGAGGAGAAACCAACTATGGCTACACCTTC
J: TRBJ1-1; D: TRBD1; V: TRBV10-3; size: .; CDR3: CAIGTGRGGTEAFF; DNA: TGTGCCATCGGGACAGGGCGAGGAGGCACTGAAGCTTTCTTT
J: TRBJ2-1; D: TRBD2; V: TRBV19; size: .; CDR3: CASSIHGGAHSYNEQFF; DNA: TGTGCCAGTAGTATACACGGGGGGGCTCACTCCTACAATGAGCAGTTCTTC
J: TRBJ2-1; D: .; V: TRBV30; size: .; CDR3: CAWRVGGNEQFF; DNA: TGTGCCTGGAGGGTAGGGGGCAATGAGCAGTTCTTC
J: TRBJ1-4; D: .; V: TRBV7-2; size: few; CDR3: CASSLYGTTNEKLFF; DNA: TGTGCCAGCAGCTTATACGGTACAACTAATGAAAAACTGTTTTTT
J: TRBJ2-7; D: TRBD2; V: TRBV29-1; size: .; CDR3: CSVEAGGTVTYEQYF; DNA: TGCAGCGTTGAAGCGGGAGGGACGGTAACCTACGAGCAGTACTTC
J: TRBJ2-3; D: TRBD2; V: TRBV6-5; size: .; CDR3: CASSYGTSGDTQYF; DNA: TGTGCCAGCAGTTACGGGACTAGCGGGGATACGCAGTATTTT
J: TRBJ2-2; D: TRBD1; V: TRBV11-2; size: few; CDR3: CASSPGQVSSGELFF; DNA: TGTGCCAGCAGCCCAGGACAGGTCTCTTCCGGGGAGCTGTTTTTT
J: TRBJ2-1; D: TRBD1; V: TRBV10-3; size: few; CDR3: CAISESSAQGANQFF; DNA: TGTGCCATCAGTGAGTCCTCGGCCCAGGGGGCTAATCAGTTCTTC
J: TRBJ1-1; D: TRBD1; V: TRBV28; size: .; CDR3: CASSEGQGYTEAFF; DNA: TGTGCCAGCAGTGAGGGACAGGGGTACACTGAAGCTTTCTTT
J: TRBJ1-3; D: .; V: TRBV2; size: many; CDR3: CASSATPGRGNTIYF; DNA: TGTGCCAGCAGCGCTACCCCAGGGCGAGGAAACACCATATATTTT
J: TRBJ2-2; D: TRBD1; V: TRBV5-4; size: .; CDR3: CASSSTTGYTGELFF; DNA: TGTGCCAGCAGCTCCACGACAGGGTACACCGGGGAGCTGTTTTTT
J: TRBJ2-7; D: .; V: TRBV3-1/TRBV3-2; size: once; CDR3: CASSQDWRREQYF; DNA: TGTGCCAGCAGCCAAGATTGGCGGCGAGAGCAGTACTTC
J: TRBJ1-2; D: TRBD1; V: TRBV7-2; size: .; CDR3: CASSLEGTGKGYTF; DNA: TGTGCCAGCAGCTTAGAAGGGACAGGGAAAGGCTACACCTTC
J: TRBJ1-1; D: TRBD1; V: TRBV19; size: once; CDR3: CASSMWTGNTEAFF; DNA: TGTGCCAGTAGTATGTGGACAGGAAACACTGAAGCTTTCTTT
J: TRBJ1-2; D: .; V: TRBV6-6; size: .; CDR3: CASSYQPGNGYTF; DNA: TGTGCCAGCAGTTACCAACCGGGAAATGGCTACACCTTC
J: TRBJ1-5; D: .; V: TRBV18; size: few; CDR3: CASSSRDQPQHF; DNA: TGTGCCAGCTCATCCAGGGATCAGCCCCAGCATTTT
J: TRBJ2-1; D: .; V: TRBV24-1; size: .; CDR3: CATSDKGAIYNEQFF; DNA: TGTGCCACCAGTGATAAGGGAGCGATTTACAATGAGCAGTTCTTC
J: TRBJ1-3; D: TRBD1; V: TRBV7-2; size: .; CDR3: CASSLDRVESSGNTIYF; DNA: TGTGCCAGCAGCCTAGACAGGGTAGAAAGCTCTGGAAACACCATATATTTT
J: TRBJ1-4; D: .; V: TRBV6-5; size: .; CDR3: CASQTLSTNEKLFF; DNA: TGTGCCAGCCAAACACTATCAACTAATGAAAAACTGTTTTTT
J: TRBJ1-1; D: TRBD1; V: TRBV29-1; size: few; CDR3: CSVEDRRGTEAFF; DNA: TGCAGCGTTGAGGACAGGAGGGGGACTGAAGCTTTCTTT